This paragraph reports one TCR beta chain. What it binds is not known. Other DNA sequences in the same sample also yield this CDR3. This entry comes from a study of T cell responses to AZD1222 COVID-19 vaccine. Germline assignment: CDR1 LNHDA and CDR2 SQIVND (reference sequence). The trim removed 3 bases at V and 5 bases at J, leaving 1 base unmatched. This CDR3 contains 13 residues. Findings of the study overall: Donors, mostly white British, included more females; clonal diversity was possibly underestimated.

The repertoire was sequenced with immunoSEQ multiplex PCR; TCRdb's copy has only in-frame clones and lacks some. The table includes 100,000 to 110,000 clones, approximately 90% detected once. This sample comprised peripheral blood, obtained on day 0 of AZD1222 vaccination. The sequence was collected from an adult in good health. V is TRBV19 and J is TRBJ1-2; TRBD1 agrees at 9 bases. The CDR3 DNA sequence: TGTGCCAGTAGTATCGGACAGGGGTATGGCTACACCTTC. Amino acid sequence: CASSIGQGYGYTF.